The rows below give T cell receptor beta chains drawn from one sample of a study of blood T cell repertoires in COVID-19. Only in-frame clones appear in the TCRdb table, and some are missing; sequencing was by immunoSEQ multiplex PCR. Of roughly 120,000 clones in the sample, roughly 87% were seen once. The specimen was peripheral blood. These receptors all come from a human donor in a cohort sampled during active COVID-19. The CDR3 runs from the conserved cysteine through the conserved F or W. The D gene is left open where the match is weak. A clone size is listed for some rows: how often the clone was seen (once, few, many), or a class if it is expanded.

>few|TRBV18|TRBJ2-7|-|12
CASSPRGYEQYF
TGTGCCAGCTCACCCCGGGGGTACGAGCAGTACTTC
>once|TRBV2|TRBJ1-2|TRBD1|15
CASSSGTGVLYGYTF
TGTGCCAGCAGTTCCGGGACAGGGGTCCTCTATGGCTACACCTTC
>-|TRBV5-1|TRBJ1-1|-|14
CASSLAGENTEAFF
TGCGCCAGCAGCCTAGCAGGAGAGAACACTGAAGCTTTCTTT
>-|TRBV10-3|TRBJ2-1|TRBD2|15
CATGTSGDLYNEQFF
TGTGCCACCGGGACTAGCGGGGACCTCTACAATGAGCAGTTCTTC
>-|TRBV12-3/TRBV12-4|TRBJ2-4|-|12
CASKRDFDRSYF
TGTGCCAGCAAGAGGGACTTCGATCGGTCGTACTTC
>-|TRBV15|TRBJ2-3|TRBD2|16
CATSSPMGGRSDTQYF
TGTGCCACCAGCAGCCCGATGGGCGGGAGGTCAGATACGCAGTATTTT
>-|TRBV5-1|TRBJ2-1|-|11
CASSKSGEQFF
TGCGCCAGCAGCAAATCGGGTGAGCAGTTCTTC
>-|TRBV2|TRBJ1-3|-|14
CASSAQFSGNTIYF
TGTGCCAGCAGTGCGCAGTTCTCTGGAAACACCATATATTTT
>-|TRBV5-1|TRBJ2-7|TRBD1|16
CASSLEGAGGSYEQYF
TGCGCCAGCAGCTTGGAAGGGGCAGGGGGTTCCTACGAGCAGTACTTC
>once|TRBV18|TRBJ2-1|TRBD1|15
CASSPPRTGDNEQFF
TGTGCCAGCTCACCACCGAGGACAGGGGACAATGAGCAGTTCTTC
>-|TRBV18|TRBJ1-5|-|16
CASSPTQDRRGQPQHF
TGTGCCAGCTCACCAACACAGGACAGACGGGGTCAGCCCCAGCATTTT
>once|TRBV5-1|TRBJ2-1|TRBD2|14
CASSLAGAYNEQFF
TGCGCCAGCAGCTTAGCGGGAGCGTACAATGAGCAGTTCTTC
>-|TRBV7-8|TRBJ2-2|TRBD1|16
CASTPRGTGGNGELFF
TGTGCCAGCACCCCGAGGGGGACAGGGGGCAACGGGGAGCTGTTTTTT
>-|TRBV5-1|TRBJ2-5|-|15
CASSPGGGGQETQYF
TGCGCCAGCAGCCCCGGAGGGGGGGGACAAGAGACCCAGTACTTC
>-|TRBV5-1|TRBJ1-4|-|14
CASSPWGGTEKLFF
TGCGCCAGCAGCCCCTGGGGGGGCACCGAAAAACTGTTTTTT
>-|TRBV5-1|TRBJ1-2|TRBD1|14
CASSLPGQSYGYTF
TGCGCCAGCAGCCTGCCGGGACAGTCATATGGCTACACCTTC
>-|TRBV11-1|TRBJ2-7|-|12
CASSSDRSEQYF
TGTGCCAGCAGCTCCGACAGGTCCGAGCAGTACTTC
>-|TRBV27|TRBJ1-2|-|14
CASTPYGANYGYTF
TGTGCCAGCACACCCTACGGGGCTAACTATGGCTACACCTTC
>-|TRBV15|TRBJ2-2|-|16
CATGTSGAMNTGELFF
TGTGCCACCGGTACCAGCGGAGCGATGAACACCGGGGAGCTGTTTTTT
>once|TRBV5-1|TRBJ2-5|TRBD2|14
CASSLAGRVETQYF
TGCGCCAGCAGCTTGGCCGGGAGGGTAGAGACCCAGTACTTC
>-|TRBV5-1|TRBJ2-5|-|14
CASSLVGDKETQYF
TGCGCCAGCAGCTTGGTAGGGGATAAAGAGACCCAGTACTTC
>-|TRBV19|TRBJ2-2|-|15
CASSIGQGRTGELFF
TGTGCCAGTAGTATTGGGCAGGGTAGGACCGGGGAGCTGTTTTTT